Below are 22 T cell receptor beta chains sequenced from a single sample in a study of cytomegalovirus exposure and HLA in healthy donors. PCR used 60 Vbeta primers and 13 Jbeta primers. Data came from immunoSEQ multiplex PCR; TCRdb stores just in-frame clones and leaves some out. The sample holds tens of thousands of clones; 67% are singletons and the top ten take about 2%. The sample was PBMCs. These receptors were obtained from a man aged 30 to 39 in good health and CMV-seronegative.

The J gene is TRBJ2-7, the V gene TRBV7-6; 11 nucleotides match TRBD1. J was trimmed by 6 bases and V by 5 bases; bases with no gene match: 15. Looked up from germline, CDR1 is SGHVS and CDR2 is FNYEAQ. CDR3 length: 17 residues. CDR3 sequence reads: CASSRSPSGQGAGEQYF. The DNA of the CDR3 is TGTGCCAGCAGCCGAAGCCCTTCAGGACAGGGGGCGGGCGAGCAGTACTTC.

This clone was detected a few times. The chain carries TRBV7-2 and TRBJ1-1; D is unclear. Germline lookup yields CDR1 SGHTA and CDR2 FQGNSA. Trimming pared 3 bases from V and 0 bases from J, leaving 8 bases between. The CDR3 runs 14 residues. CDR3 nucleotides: TGTGCCAGCAGCTTGTCGGGGATGAACACTGAAGCTTTCTTT. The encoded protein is CASSLSGMNTEAFF.

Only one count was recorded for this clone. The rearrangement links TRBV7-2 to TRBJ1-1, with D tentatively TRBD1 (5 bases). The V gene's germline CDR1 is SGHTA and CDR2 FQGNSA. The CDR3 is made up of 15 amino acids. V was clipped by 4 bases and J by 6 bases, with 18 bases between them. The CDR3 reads CASSWTPGLGAEAFF. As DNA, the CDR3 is TGTGCCAGCAGCTGGACACCGGGACTAGGGGCTGAAGCTTTCTTT. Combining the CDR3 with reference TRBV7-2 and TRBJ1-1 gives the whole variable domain GAGVSQSPSNKVTEKGKDVELRCDPISGHTALYWYRQSLGQGLEFLIYFQGNSAPDKSGLPSDRFSAERTGGSVSTLTIQRTQQEDSAVYLCASSWTPGLGAEAFFGQGTRLTVV.

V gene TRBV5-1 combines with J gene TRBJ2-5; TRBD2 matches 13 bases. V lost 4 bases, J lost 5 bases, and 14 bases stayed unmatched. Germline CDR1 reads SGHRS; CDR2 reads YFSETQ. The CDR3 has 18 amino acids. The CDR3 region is CASSLRLAGGNYVETQYF. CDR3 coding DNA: TGCGCCAGCAGCCTTCGACTAGCGGGGGGCAACTACGTTGAGACCCAGTACTTC.

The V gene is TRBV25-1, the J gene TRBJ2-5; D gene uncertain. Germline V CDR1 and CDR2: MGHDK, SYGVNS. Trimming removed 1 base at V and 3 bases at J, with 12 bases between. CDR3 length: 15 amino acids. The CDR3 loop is CASSELGESEETQYF. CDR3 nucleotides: TGTGCCAGCAGTGAATTGGGTGAGAGCGAAGAGACCCAGTACTTC.

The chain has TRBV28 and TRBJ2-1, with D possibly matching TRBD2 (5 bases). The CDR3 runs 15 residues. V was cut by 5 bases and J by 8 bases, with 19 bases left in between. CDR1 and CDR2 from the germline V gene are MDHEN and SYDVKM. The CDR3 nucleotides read TGTGCCAGCAGTCCATCCTCCCCCGCTAGCCATGAGCAGTTCTTC. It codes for CASSPSSPASHEQFF.

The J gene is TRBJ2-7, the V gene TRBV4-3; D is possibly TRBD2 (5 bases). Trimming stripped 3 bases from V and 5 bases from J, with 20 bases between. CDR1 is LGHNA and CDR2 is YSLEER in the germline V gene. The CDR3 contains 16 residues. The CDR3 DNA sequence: TGCGCCAGCAGCCACTTTGCTTCGAGAGGGTGGAACGAGCAGTACTTC. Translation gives CASSHFASRGWNEQYF.

CDR3 sequence reads: CASPLTGTGNEKLFF. The CDR3 coding sequence is TGTGCCAGCCCCTTAACAGGGACAGGGAACGAAAAACTGTTTTTT. This chain joins TRBV27 and TRBJ1-4; 9 bases map to TRBD1. From germline, CDR1 is MNHEY and CDR2 SMNVEV (reference sequence). The V gene end was trimmed by 8 bases and the J gene end by 8 bases; junction bases not matched to a gene: 12. This CDR3 has 15 residues.

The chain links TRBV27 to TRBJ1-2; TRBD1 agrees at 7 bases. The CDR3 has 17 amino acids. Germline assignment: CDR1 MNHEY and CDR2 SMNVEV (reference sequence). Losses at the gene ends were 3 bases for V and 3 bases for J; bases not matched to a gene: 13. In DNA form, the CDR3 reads TGTGCCAGCAGTTTCGGTTCCTGGGACAGCCACTACTATGGCTACACCTTC. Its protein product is CASSFGSWDSHYYGYTF.

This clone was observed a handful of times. CDR3: CATGQANEKLFF. For the CDR3, the DNA is TGTGCAACGGGACAGGCAAATGAAAAACTGTTTTTT. The V call is TRBV30, the J call TRBJ1-4, with 8 positions matching TRBD1. This CDR3 region has 12 residues. Germline loops: CDR1 GTSNPN, CDR2 SVGIG (reference sequence). Full variable domain (outside the CDR3, taken from reference TRBV30 and TRBJ1-4): SQTIHQWPATLVQPVGSPLSLECTVEGTSNPNLYWYRQAAGRGLQLLFYSVGIGQISSEVPQNLSASRPQDRQFILSSKKLLLSDSGFYLCATGQANEKLFFGSGTQLSVL.

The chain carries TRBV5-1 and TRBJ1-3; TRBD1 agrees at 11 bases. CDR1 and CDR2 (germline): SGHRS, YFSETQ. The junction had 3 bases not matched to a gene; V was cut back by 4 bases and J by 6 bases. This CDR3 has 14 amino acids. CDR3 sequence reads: CASSTGQGENTIYF. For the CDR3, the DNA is TGCGCCAGCAGCACGGGACAGGGGGAAAACACCATATATTTT. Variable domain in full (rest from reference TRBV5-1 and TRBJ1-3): KAGVTQTPRYLIKTRGQQVTLSCSPISGHRSVSWYQQTPGQGLQFLFEYFSETQRNKGNFPGRFSGRQFSNSRSEMNVSTLELGDSALYLCASSTGQGENTIYFGEGSWLTVV.

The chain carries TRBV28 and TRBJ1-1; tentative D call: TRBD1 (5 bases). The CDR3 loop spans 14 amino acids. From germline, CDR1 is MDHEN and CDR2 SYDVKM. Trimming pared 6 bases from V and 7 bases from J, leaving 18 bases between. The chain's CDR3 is CASSPRGSAREAFF. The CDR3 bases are TGTGCCAGCAGCCCCCGGGGGTCCGCCCGTGAAGCTTTCTTT.

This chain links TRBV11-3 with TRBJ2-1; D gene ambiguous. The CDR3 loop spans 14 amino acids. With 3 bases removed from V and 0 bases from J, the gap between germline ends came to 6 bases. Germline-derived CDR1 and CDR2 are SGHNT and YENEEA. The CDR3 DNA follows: TGTGCCAGCAGCTTTTCTAGCTCCTACAATGAGCAGTTCTTC. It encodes CASSFSSSYNEQFF.

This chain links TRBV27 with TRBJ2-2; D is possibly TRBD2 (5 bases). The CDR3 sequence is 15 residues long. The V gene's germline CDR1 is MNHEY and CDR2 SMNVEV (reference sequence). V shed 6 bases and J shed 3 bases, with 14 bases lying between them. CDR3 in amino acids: CASSIARVDTGELFF. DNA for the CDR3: TGTGCCAGCAGCATAGCGCGGGTTGACACCGGGGAGCTGTTTTTT.

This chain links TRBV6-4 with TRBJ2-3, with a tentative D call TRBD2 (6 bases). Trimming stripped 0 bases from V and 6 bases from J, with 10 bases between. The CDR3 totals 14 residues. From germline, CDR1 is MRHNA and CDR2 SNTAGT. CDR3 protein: CASSDSPGLDTQYF. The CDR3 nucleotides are TGTGCCAGCAGTGACTCACCGGGACTGGATACGCAGTATTTT.

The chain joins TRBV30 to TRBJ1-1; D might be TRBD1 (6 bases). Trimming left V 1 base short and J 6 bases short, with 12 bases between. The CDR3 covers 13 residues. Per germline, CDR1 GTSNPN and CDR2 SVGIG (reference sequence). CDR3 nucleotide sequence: TGTGCCTGGAGTGGAGACGGGGGGCCTGAAGCTTTCTTT. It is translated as CAWSGDGGPEAFF.

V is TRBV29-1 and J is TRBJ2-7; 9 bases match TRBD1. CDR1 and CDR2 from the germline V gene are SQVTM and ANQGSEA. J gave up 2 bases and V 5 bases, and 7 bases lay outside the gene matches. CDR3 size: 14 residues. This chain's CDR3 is CSVYPGQGTYEQYF. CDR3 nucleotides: TGCAGCGTTTACCCGGGACAGGGCACCTACGAGCAGTACTTC.

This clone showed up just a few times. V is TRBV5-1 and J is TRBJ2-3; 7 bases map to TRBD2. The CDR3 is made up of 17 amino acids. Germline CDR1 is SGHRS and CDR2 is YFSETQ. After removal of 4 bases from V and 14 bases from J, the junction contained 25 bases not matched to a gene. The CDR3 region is CASSPGGKAQAKSEGYF. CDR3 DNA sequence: TGCGCCAGCAGCCCCGGGGGGAAGGCCCAAGCGAAATCTGAGGGGTATTTT.

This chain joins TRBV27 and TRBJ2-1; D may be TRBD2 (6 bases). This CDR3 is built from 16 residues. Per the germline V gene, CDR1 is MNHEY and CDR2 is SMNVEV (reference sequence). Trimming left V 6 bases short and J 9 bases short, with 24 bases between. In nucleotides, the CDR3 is TGTGCCAGCAGCCGCAACCCGGGACTGGGTTTGGGTGAGCAGTTCTTC. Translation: CASSRNPGLGLGEQFF.

CDR3 loop: CASSLRQGGYEQYF. The CDR3 DNA is TGCGCCAGCAGCTTGCGACAGGGAGGATACGAGCAGTACTTC. The chain carries TRBV5-1 and TRBJ2-7; D is possibly TRBD1 (7 bases). Germline V gives CDR1 SGHRS, CDR2 YFSETQ. The CDR3 sequence is 14 residues long. Trimming removed 1 base from V and 4 bases from J, with 12 bases in between.

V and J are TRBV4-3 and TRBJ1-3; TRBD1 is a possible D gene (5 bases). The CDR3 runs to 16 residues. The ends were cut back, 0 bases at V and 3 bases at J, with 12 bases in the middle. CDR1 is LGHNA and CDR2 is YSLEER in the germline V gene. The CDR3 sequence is CASSQDSSGIGNTIYF. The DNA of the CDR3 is TGCGCCAGCAGCCAAGACTCTTCAGGGATTGGAAACACCATATATTTT.

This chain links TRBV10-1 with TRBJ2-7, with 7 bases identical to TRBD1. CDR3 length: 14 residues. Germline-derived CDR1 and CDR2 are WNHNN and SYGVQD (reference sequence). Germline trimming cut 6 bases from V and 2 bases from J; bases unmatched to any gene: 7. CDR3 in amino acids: CASSVLGQPYEQYF. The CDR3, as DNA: TGCGCCAGCAGCGTACTGGGACAGCCCTACGAGCAGTACTTC.